Sequencing of this T cell receptor (beta chain) was carried out in a study of blood T cell repertoires in COVID-19. Per the original methods: Reference gene primer amplification gave estimated nucleated cell counts. TCRdb's copy holds only in-frame clones and misses some; the assay was immunoSEQ multiplex PCR. V and J calls and clone size are copied from that table; D and trimming were computed from the DNA. The repertoire consists of roughly 160,000 clones, with around 86% occurring once and the leading ten covering around 8.3%. The CDR3 runs to 12 residues. V lost 3 bases and J lost 2, with 5 bases in between. Germline CDR1 and CDR2: SGHNT and YYREEE (reference sequence).

This rearrangement joins TRBV5-4 to TRBJ1-1; D is uncertain. The sequence came from a man aged 55 to 70 with acute or convalescent COVID-19. The sequenced sample consisted of peripheral blood. This CDR3 is CASSSHNTEAFF. The CDR3 DNA sequence: TGTGCCAGCAGCTCCCATAACACTGAAGCTTTCTTT.